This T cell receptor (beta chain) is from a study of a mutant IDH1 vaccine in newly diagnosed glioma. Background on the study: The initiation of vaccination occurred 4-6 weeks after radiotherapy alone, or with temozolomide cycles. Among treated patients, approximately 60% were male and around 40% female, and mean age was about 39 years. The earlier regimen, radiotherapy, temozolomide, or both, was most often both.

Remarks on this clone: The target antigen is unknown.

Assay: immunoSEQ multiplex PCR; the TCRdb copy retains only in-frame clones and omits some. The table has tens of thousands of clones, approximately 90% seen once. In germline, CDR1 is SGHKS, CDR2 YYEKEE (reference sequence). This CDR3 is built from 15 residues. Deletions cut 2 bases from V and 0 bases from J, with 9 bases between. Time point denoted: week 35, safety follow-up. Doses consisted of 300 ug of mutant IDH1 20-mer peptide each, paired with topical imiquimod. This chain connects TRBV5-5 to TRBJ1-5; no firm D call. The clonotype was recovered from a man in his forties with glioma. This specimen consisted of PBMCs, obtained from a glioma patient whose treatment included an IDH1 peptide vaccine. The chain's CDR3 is CASSFYSNSNQPQHF. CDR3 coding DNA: TGTGCCAGCAGCTTCTACAGCAATAGCAATCAGCCCCAGCATTTT.